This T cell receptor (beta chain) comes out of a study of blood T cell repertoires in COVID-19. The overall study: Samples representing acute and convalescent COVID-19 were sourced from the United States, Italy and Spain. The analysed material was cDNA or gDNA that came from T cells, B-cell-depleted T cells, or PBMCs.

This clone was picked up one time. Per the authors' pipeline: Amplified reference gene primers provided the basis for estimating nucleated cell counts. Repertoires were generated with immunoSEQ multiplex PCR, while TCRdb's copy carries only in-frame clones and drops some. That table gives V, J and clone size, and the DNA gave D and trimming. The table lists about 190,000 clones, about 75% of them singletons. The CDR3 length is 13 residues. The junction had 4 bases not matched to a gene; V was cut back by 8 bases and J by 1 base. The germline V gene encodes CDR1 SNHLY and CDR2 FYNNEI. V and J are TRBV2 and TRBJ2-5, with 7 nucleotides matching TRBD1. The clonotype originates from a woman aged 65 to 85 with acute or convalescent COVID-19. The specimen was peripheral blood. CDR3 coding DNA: TGTGCCAGCTGTAGGGACAGCCAAGAGACCCAGTACTTC. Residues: CASCRDSQETQYF.